One TCR beta chain is described in this entry. The table lists this clone with a few counts. Its antigen target is currently unknown. Per-base quality was not reported, and no clone a single base away is much larger than it. The CDR3 regions of human TCRbeta chains were analyzed by immunosequencing. In the source study's methods: TCRs in the repertoires were matched against a reference library of SARS-CoV-2-specific TCRs that had been generated with the MIRA antigen-specificity platform. Breadth was defined as the fraction of unique TCRs that were SARS-CoV-2-associated, and depth was defined as the fraction of total T cells that were SARS-CoV-2-associated. Using the MIRA data, each spike-specific TCR was mapped to the spike region that the TCR reacts to and placed in a CD4 or CD8 class. Log10-transformed breadth and depth values were compared by one-way ANOVA with Sidak's multiple comparisons tests. The immuneACCESS repertoire file appears here via TCRdb, limited to in-frame rearrangements. These files lack a portion of the clones; in checked studies, under half of the deficit traces to unresolved V genes, and the cause of the others is not known. The V and J calls and clone size were taken over from that table, and D and trimming were inferred from the DNA. This sample gives 95,000 to 150,000 clones in total; approximately 89% of them show up just once. Of the sample, 4.5% to 6% is held by the ten largest clones.

V is pared back by 1 base and J by 3 bases, with 15 bases lying between the germline termini. CDR1 and CDR2, looked up from the germline V gene, are MDHEN and SYDVKM. The CDR3 measures 16 amino acids from cysteine to phenylalanine. Kept here is only the CDR3 DNA, which spans 48 bases and is read in frame from base 1. The data derive from a study of T cell responses to AZD1222 COVID-19 vaccine (dated by TCRdb to the early 2020s). Notes on the research overall: AZD1222 recipients with second doses at about 4 weeks or about 12 weeks were pooled, because spike-specific TCR depth and breadth did not differ between schedules. TCR sequencing covered some 250 trial participants: roughly 200 given two doses of AZD1222 and 26 given two doses of MenACWY control vaccine. Trial participants were enrolled by age into 18-55, 56-69 and 70-plus year subgroups, with around 150, 28 and 57 TCR-sequenced participants respectively.

This specimen's time point label, interpreted: baseline before first vaccination. Samples from vaccinated people were obtained from the UK trials COV001 and COV002, which included a single-blind randomized controlled phase 2/3 trial of AZD1222 (ChAdOx1 nCoV-19) in healthy adults. For TCRbeta chain sequencing, PBMC samples were collected from trial participants at day 0 and at day 28 after the second dose. Summary of the overall study and its limitations: Most participants were white British and females outnumbered males, and the authors suggested that clonal diversity may have been underestimated. Conclusions about previously exposed vaccinees were limited because only six or seven AZD1222 recipients were SARS-CoV-2 seropositive at baseline. After two AZD1222 doses, both the breadth and the depth of spike-specific TCRs were significantly higher than at day 0 and than in MenACWY recipients. Epitopes outside the regions mutated in the B.1.351 and B.1.1.7 variants were reportedly recognized by nearly half of the unique spike-specific TCRs. Because no samples from the day 14 peak response were available, repertoires could be characterized only after the peak T cell response. CD4 TCRs associated with the vaccine covered the entire spike protein, and the dominant responses were in regions 160-218 and 743-854. In the small 56-69-year group, the increase in depth fell short of significance, most likely because of low power.

Recombination connected TRBV28 to TRBJ1-1, with no confidently assigned D gene. The sequences come from peripheral blood, collected on day 0 of AZD1222 vaccination. The origin of this receptor is an adult in good health. The DNA sequence is as follows: TGTGCCAGCAGTTTATCGTTAGGGTGGGGAGACACTGAAGCTTTCTTT. This is translated as CASSLSLGWGDTEAFF.